The following is a T cell receptor beta chain sequence with its context. Its target is not known. V dropped 0 bases and J dropped 4 bases, with 8 bases sitting between them. Germline V lookup: CDR1 MNHEY, CDR2 SMNVEV (reference sequence). The length of the CDR3 is 14 residues. The data were obtained in a study of post-analysis software for immune sequencing data. For the study at large: The cohort encompassed relapsing-remitting, secondary progressive and progressive-relapsing multiple sclerosis disease courses.

Overall study results and limits: TRBV segments more frequent in patients than in controls numbered roughly 5 and included TRBV5-6, TRBV5-1 and TRBV20-1. Samples from one preparation batch, clustered by F measure, grouped strongly together.

Unique molecular identifiers had been added to the TCR beta cDNA libraries. The source material, roughly 0.9 to 11 million T cells, gave rise to about 460,000 cDNA molecules. A single record per CDR3 protein comes from TCRdb applying MiXCR to the PCR reads. The table has 750,000 to 900,000 distinct CDR3 sequences, about half seen once. The receptor's source is a girl between 10 and 17 years old with multiple sclerosis. The chain couples TRBV27 to TRBJ2-3, with a weak D call TRBD2 (5 bases). The sample taken for sequencing was blood. The CDR3, as DNA: TGTGCCAGCAGTTTATCGCGGCGGGCAGATACGCAGTATTTT. Protein: CASSLSRRADTQYF.